A selection of T cell receptor beta chains follows, all from one sample in a study of OX40 agonist ivuxolimab in advanced cancers. Repertoires were generated with immunoSEQ multiplex PCR, while TCRdb's copy carries only in-frame clones and drops some. The sample has more than 9,000 clones, approximately 69% seen once. Sequences were derived from CD4+ or CD8+ T cells sorted from blood, sampled in a trial of the OX40 agonist ivuxolimab. All receptors derive from an adult with an advanced solid tumor such as melanoma, head and neck, liver or kidney cancer. Each CDR3 is given with its conserved first and last residue. D genes are given only for firm matches. Size values are once, few and many counts, or a class for expanded clones, and some rows have none.

.	TRBJ2-7	TRBV6-5	TRBD1	TGTGCCAGCAGTTATGACAGGGGTTCCGAGCAGTACTTC	CASSYDRGSEQYF
.	TRBJ2-7	TRBV4-2	.	TGTGCCAGCAGCCAAGAGTCAGCTTCTACCTACGAGCAGTACTTC	CASSQESASTYEQYF
.	TRBJ2-5	TRBV10-3	.	TGTGCCATCACGGGTAGCCAAGAGACCCAGTACTTC	CAITGSQETQYF
.	TRBJ2-7	TRBV7-6	.	TGTGCCAGCAGTGCGGCAGGGCGGGGCGAGCAGTACTTC	CASSAAGRGEQYF
.	TRBJ2-3	TRBV27	.	TGTGCCAGCAGTTCCGACAGTACAGATACGCAGTATTTT	CASSSDSTDTQYF
.	TRBJ1-2	TRBV6-6	TRBD1	TGTGCCAGCAGTCCCGGGACAGGGCTAAACTATGGCTACACCTTC	CASSPGTGLNYGYTF
.	TRBJ2-5	TRBV2	TRBD1	TGTGCCAGCAGTGGGGCTCAGGGGGATCGAGAGACCCAGTACTTC	CASSGAQGDRETQYF
.	TRBJ1-5	TRBV28	.	TGTGCCAGCACCCTCGGGGGGTCGGGGCCCCAGCATTTT	CASTLGGSGPQHF
.	TRBJ2-7	TRBV7-5	.	TGTGCCAGCAGTCTACTACTTCGTACCTACGAGCAGTACTTC	CASSLLLRTYEQYF
.	TRBJ2-7	TRBV11-2	.	TGTGCCAGCAGCTATCAAGCGGGCGCAACCTACGAGCAGTACTTC	CASSYQAGATYEQYF
.	TRBJ2-5	TRBV6-6	TRBD2	TGTGCCAGCAGTTACTCGACGAGCGGGAGTGATGAGACCCAGTACTTC	CASSYSTSGSDETQYF
medium-sized	TRBJ2-4	TRBV28	.	TGTGCCAGCAGTTTAGCAGGTCTAGCCAAAAACATTCAGTACTTC	CASSLAGLAKNIQYF
once	TRBJ1-1	TRBV2	.	TGTGCCAGCAGTGAAGGTGGCGGGAACACTGAAGCTTTCTTT	CASSEGGGNTEAFF
once	TRBJ1-2	TRBV10-3	.	TGTGCCATCGGCGACTTATATGGCTACACCTTC	CAIGDLYGYTF
few	TRBJ2-1	TRBV7-3	.	TGTGCCAGCAGCTTAATCGGGAGCTCCTACAATGAGCAGTTCTTC	CASSLIGSSYNEQFF
.	TRBJ1-5	TRBV12-1	.	TGTGCCAGCACCTGGGACAGGGTGAATCAGCCCCAGCATTTT	CASTWDRVNQPQHF
.	TRBJ2-5	TRBV9	.	TGTGCCAGCAGCGTATCCAGGGAGCGCGAGACCCAGTACTTC	CASSVSRERETQYF
.	TRBJ2-1	TRBV6-5	.	TGTGCCAGCAGTTACTTGGATGAGCAGTTCTTC	CASSYLDEQFF
few	TRBJ2-7	TRBV28	TRBD2	TGTGCCAGCAGCGGGACTAGCGGGGAATACGAGCAGTACTTC	CASSGTSGEYEQYF
few	TRBJ1-4	TRBV6-5	.	TGTGCTGCAAGTCCACAGCCTAATGAAAAACTGTTTTTT	CAASPQPNEKLFF
.	TRBJ1-6	TRBV2	TRBD1	TGTGCCAGCATACAGGGGGGTTCACCCCTCCACTTT	CASIQGGSPLHF
.	TRBJ1-2	TRBV5-4	TRBD1	TGTGCCAGCAGCTTGGGGGACAGGCCTAACTATGGCTACACCTTC	CASSLGDRPNYGYTF
.	TRBJ2-5	TRBV7-2	.	TGTGCCAGCAGCTTATTACGGGACCAAGAGACCCAGTACTTC	CASSLLRDQETQYF
.	TRBJ1-1	TRBV11-2	.	TGTGCCAGCAGCTTAGTTGGTTTCGGACAGAGGAACACTGAAGCTTTCTTT	CASSLVGFGQRNTEAFF
.	TRBJ2-7	TRBV6-6	.	TGTGCCAGCACTGGGGGATTCGGGGAACGTGAGCAGTACTTC	CASTGGFGEREQYF
.	TRBJ2-7	TRBV27	.	TGTGCCAGCAGTCCCCCCTTGGGGCCTCGGTACGAGCAGTACTTC	CASSPPLGPRYEQYF
.	TRBJ2-7	TRBV7-9	TRBD1	TGTGCCAGCAGCTTTGCCGGGACAGGGGAGCCCTACGAGCAGTACTTC	CASSFAGTGEPYEQYF